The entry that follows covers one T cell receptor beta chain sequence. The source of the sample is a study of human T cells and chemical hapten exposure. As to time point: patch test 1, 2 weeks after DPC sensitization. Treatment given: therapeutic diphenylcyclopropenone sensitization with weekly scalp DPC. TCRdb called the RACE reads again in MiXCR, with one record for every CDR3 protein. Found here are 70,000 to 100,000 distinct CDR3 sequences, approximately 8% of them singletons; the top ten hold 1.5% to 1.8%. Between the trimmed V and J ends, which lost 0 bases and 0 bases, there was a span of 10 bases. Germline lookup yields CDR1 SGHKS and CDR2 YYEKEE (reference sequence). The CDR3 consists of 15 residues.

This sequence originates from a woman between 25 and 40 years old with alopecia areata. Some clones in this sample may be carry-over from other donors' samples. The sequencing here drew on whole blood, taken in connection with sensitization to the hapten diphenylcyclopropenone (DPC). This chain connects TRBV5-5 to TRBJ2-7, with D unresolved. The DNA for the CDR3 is TGTGCCAGCAGCTTGGTGGCAGGAGCCTCCTACGAGCAGTACTTC. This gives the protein CASSLVAGASYEQYF.